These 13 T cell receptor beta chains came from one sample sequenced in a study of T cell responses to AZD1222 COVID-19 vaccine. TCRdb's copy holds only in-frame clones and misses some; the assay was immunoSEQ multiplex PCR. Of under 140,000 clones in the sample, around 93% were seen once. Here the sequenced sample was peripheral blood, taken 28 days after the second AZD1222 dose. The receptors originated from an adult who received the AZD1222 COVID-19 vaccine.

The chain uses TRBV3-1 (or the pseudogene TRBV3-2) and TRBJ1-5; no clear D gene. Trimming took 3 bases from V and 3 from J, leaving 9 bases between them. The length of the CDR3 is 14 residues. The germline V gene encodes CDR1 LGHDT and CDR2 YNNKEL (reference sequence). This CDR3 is CASSHGRFNQPQHF. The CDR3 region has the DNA TGTGCCAGCAGCCACGGACGGTTCAATCAGCCCCAGCATTTT.

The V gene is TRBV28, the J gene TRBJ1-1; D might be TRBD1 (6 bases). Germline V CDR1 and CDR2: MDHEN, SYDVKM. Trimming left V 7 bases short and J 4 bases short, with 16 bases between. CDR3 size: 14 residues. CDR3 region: CASNQAWGLTEAFF. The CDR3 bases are TGTGCCAGCAATCAGGCGTGGGGGCTCACTGAAGCTTTCTTT.

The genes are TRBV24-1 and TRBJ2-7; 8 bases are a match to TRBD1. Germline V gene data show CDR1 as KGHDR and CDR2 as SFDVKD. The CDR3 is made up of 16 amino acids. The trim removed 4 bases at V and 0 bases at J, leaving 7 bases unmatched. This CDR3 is CATSERTGGSSYEQYF. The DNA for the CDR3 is TGTGCCACCAGTGAACGTACAGGGGGAAGCTCCTACGAGCAGTACTTC.

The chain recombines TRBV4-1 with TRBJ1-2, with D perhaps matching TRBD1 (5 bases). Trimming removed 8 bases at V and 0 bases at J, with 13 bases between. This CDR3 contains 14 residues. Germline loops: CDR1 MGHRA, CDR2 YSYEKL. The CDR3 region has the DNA TGCGCCAGCCGCCCGACAGCCGCTAACTATGGCTACACCTTC. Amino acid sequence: CASRPTAANYGYTF.

The CDR3: CASSVTGVGYTF. CDR3 nucleotide sequence: TGTGCCAGCAGTGTTACAGGGGTAGGCTACACCTTC. The chain uses TRBV25-1 and TRBJ1-2, with 7 bases matching TRBD1. This CDR3 comprises 12 residues. The junction had 4 bases not matched to a gene; V was cut back by 4 bases and J by 8 bases. Germline assignment: CDR1 MGHDK and CDR2 SYGVNS.

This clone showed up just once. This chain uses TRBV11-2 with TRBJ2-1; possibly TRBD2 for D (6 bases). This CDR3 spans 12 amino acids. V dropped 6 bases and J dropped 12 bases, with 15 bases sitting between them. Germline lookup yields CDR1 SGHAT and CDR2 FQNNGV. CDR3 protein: CASRETSLVQFF. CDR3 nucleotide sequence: TGTGCCAGCAGAGAGACTAGTTTAGTGCAGTTCTTC.

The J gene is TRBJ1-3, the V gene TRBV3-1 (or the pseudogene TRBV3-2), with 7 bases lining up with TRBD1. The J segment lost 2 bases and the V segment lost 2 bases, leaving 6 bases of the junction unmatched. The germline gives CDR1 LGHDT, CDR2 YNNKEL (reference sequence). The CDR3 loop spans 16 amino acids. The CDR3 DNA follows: TGTGCCAGCAGCCAAATTTTTAGGGGGCCTGGAAACACCATATATTTT. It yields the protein CASSQIFRGPGNTIYF.

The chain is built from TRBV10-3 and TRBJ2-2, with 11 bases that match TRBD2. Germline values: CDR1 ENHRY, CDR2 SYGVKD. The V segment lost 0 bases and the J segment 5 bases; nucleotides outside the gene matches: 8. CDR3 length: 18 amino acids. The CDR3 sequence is CAISESRLAGGQTGELFF. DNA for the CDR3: TGTGCCATCAGTGAGTCGAGGCTAGCGGGAGGTCAAACCGGGGAGCTGTTTTTT.

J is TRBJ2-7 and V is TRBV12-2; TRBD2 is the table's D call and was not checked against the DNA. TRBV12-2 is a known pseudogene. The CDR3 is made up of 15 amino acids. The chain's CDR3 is CASRLLGLQSYEQYF. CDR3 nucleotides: TGTGCAAGTCGCTTACTGGGACTCCAATCCTACGAGCAGTACTTC.

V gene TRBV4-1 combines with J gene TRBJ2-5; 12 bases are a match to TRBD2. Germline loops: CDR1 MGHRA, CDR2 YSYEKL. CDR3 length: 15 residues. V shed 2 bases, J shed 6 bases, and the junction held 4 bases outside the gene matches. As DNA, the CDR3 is TGCGCCAGCAGCCAAACTAGCGGGGGGCGGAAGACCCAGTACTTC. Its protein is CASSQTSGGRKTQYF.

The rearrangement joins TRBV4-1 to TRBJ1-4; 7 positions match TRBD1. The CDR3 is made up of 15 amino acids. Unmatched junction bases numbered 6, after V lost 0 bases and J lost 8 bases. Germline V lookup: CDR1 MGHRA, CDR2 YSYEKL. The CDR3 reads CASSQEGNRGEKLFF. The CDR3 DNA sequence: TGCGCCAGCAGCCAAGAAGGGAACAGGGGCGAAAAACTGTTTTTT.

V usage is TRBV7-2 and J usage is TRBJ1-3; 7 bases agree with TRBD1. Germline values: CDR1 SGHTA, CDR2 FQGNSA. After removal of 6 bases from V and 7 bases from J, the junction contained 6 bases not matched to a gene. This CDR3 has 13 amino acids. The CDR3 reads CASSTQGVNTIYF. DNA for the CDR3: TGTGCCAGCAGTACCCAGGGGGTTAACACCATATATTTT.

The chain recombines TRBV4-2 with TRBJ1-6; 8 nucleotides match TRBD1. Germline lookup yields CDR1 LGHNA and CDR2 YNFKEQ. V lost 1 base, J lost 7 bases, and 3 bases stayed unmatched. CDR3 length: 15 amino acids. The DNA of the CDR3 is TGTGCCAGCAGCCAAGGGGCAGGGGGCAATTCACCCCTCCACTTT. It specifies CASSQGAGGNSPLHF.